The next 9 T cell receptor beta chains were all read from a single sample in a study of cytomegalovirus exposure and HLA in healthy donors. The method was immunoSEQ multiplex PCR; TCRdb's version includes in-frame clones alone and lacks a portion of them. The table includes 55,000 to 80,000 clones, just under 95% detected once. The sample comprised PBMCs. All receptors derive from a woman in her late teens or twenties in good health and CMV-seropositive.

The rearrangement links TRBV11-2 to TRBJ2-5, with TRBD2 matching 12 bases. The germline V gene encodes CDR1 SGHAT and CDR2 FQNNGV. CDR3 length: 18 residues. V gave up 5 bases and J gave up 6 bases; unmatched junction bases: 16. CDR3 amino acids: CASSPVSLAGGPWKTQYF. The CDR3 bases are TGTGCCAGCAGCCCAGTATCGCTAGCGGGAGGGCCGTGGAAGACCCAGTACTTC.

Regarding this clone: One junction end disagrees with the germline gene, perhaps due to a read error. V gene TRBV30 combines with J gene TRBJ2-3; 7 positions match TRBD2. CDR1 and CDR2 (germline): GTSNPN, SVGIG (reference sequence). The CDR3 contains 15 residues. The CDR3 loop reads CAWSSGLGGTDMQYF. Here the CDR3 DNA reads TGTGCCTGGAGTAGTGGACTAGGAGGCACAGATATGCAGTATTTT.

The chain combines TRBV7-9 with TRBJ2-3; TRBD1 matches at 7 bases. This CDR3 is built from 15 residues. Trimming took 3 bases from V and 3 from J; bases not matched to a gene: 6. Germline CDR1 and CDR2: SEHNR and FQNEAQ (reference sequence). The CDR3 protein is CASSFTSQGTDTQYF. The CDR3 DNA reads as TGTGCCAGCAGCTTCACTTCACAGGGGACAGATACGCAGTATTTT.

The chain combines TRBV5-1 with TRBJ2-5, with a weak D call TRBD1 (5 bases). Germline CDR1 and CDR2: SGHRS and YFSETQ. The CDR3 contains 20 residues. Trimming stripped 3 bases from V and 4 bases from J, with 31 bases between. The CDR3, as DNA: TGCGCCAGCAGCTGGACCTTAACAAGGGGTCCGGAAGGCCCACTAGAGACCCAGTACTTC. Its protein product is CASSWTLTRGPEGPLETQYF.

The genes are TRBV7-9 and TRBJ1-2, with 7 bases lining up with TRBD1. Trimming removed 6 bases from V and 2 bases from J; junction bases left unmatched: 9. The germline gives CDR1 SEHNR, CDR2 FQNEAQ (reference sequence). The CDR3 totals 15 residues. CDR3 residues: CASRRQGVENYGYTF. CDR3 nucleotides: TGTGCCAGCAGGCGCCAGGGGGTAGAAAACTATGGCTACACCTTC.

The CDR3 DNA follows: TGTGCCACCAGCAGTAGAGGGCCTAGCGGGATCTACGAGCAGTACTTC. Translated: CATSSRGPSGIYEQYF. V is TRBV15 and J is TRBJ2-7; 9 bases line up with TRBD2. CDR1 and CDR2 from the germline V gene are LNHNV and YYDKDF (reference sequence). The CDR3 loop spans 16 amino acids. The ends lost 3 bases at V and 3 bases at J; junction bases unmatched: 9.

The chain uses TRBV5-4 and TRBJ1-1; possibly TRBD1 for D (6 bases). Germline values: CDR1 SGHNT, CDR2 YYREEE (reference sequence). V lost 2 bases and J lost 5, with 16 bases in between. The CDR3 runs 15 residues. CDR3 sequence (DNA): TGTGCCAGCAGCTTAGGGGGGGCCTTAGGTACTGAAGCTTTCTTT. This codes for CASSLGGALGTEAFF.

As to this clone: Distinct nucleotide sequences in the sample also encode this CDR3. The CDR3 DNA follows: TGTGCCAGCAGTCTGGGACAGGCGAACACTGAAGCTTTCTTT. It specifies CASSLGQANTEAFF. The chain uses TRBV11-2 and TRBJ1-1; TRBD1 agrees at 8 bases. V trimming: 6 bases; J trimming: 1 base; junction bases outside the gene matches: 4. This CDR3 has 14 amino acids. Looked up from germline, CDR1 is SGHAT and CDR2 is FQNNGV.

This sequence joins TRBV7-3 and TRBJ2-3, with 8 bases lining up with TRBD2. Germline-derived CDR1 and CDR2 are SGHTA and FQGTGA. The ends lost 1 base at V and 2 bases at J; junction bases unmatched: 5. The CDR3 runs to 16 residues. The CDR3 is CASSLSQREPTDTQYF. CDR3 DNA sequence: TGTGCCAGCAGCTTAAGTCAGCGGGAGCCCACAGATACGCAGTATTTT.